This T cell receptor (beta chain) was recovered during a study of T cell changes during pregnancy in multiple sclerosis. The germline CDR1 and CDR2 sequences are MNHNY and SVGAGI (reference sequence). V was trimmed by 0 bases and J by 6 bases, leaving 12 bases between them. The CDR3 spans 15 residues. Only in-frame clones appear in the TCRdb table, and some are missing; sequencing was by immunoSEQ multiplex PCR. The sample includes more than 70,000 clones, approximately 92% of them seen just once. The sequencing here drew on peripheral blood, taken before pregnancy. The receptor was isolated from a female donor with multiple sclerosis, enrolled in a pregnancy study. The rearrangement uses TRBV6-6 and TRBJ2-1; weak D call: TRBD2 (5 bases). This CDR3 reads CASSYSRTPRNEQFF. In DNA form, the CDR3 reads TGTGCCAGCAGTTACTCCAGGACTCCCCGCAATGAGCAGTTCTTC.